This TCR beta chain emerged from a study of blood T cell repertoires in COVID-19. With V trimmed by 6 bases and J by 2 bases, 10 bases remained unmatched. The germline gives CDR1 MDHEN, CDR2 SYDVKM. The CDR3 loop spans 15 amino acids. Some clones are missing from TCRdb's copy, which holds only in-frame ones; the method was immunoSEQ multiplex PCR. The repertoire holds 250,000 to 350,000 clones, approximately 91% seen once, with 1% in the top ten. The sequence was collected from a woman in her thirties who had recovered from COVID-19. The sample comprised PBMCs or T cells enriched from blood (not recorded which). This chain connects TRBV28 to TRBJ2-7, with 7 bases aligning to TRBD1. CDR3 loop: CASSTGVLRPYEQYF. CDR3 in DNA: TGTGCCAGCAGCACAGGGGTGCTTAGACCCTACGAGCAGTACTTC.